These 5 T cell receptor beta chains came from one sample sequenced in a study of spatial heterogeneity in lung cancer. TCRdb fed the 5' RACE reads into MiXCR, producing one record per CDR3 protein. The table lists about 38,000 distinct CDR3 sequences, roughly 7.4% of them singletons, with roughly 28% in the top ten. The time point is: sample taken at primary tumor resection. Here the sequenced sample was PBMCs, taken at surgery. The receptors derive from a male donor with early-stage non-small cell lung cancer.

This clonotype was recorded at least ten times. The chain links TRBV20-1 to TRBJ2-3, with D hard to call. CDR3 length equals 13 residues. The germline CDR1 and CDR2 sequences are DFQATT and SNEGSKA (reference sequence). V shed 3 bases and J shed 1 base, with 8 bases lying between them. CDR3 DNA sequence: TGCAGTGCTAGCGGGCTAGGCACAGATACGCAGTATTTT. This sequence encodes CSASGLGTDTQYF.

This clonotype was seen repeatedly, ten times or more. Here the CDR3 DNA reads TGTGCCAGCAGCTCACAGGGATGGGGCTACACCTTC. Its translation is CASSSQGWGYTF. The rearrangement links TRBV5-6 to TRBJ1-2; possible D gene TRBD1, 6 bases. Trimming stripped 3 bases from V and 8 bases from J, with 11 bases between. The CDR3 is made up of 12 amino acids. Per the germline V gene, CDR1 is SGHDT and CDR2 is YYEEEE. The whole variable domain, remainder taken from reference TRBV5-6 and TRBJ1-2, is DAGVTQSPTHLIKTRGQQVTLRCSPKSGHDTVSWYQQALGQGPQFIFQYYEEEERQRGNFPDRFSGHQFPNYSSELNVNALLLGDSALYLCASSSQGWGYTFGSGTRLTVV.

The chain is built from TRBV2 and TRBJ2-3; 7 bases align to TRBD1. V was clipped by 11 bases and J by 7 bases; unmatched bases: 15. This CDR3 comprises 14 residues. Germline assignment: CDR1 SNHLY and CDR2 FYNNEI. This chain's CDR3 is CALKTGEAINTQYF. The CDR3 nucleotides are TGTGCCTTAAAAACAGGGGAAGCGATAAATACGCAGTATTTT.

The table lists this clonotype with many counts. The V and J genes are TRBV29-1 and TRBJ1-1; D gene uncertain. CDR1 SQVTM and CDR2 ANQGSEA come from the germline V gene. The V gene lost 0 bases and the J gene lost 0 bases, with 5 bases spanning the gap. The CDR3 covers 13 residues. The DNA for the CDR3 is TGCAGCGTTGAAGAACAGATGAACACTGAAGCTTTCTTT. Protein product: CSVEEQMNTEAFF.

The chain employs TRBV20-1 and TRBJ1-5, with D tentatively TRBD1 (6 bases). The V gene lost 2 bases and the J gene lost 3 bases, with 14 bases spanning the gap. The germline CDR1 and CDR2 sequences are DFQATT and SNEGSKA (reference sequence). The CDR3 is made up of 15 amino acids. The CDR3 nucleotides read TGCAGTGCTAGACTGGGGGGGGGCAACAATCAGCCCCAGCATTTT. It translates to CSARLGGGNNQPQHF.